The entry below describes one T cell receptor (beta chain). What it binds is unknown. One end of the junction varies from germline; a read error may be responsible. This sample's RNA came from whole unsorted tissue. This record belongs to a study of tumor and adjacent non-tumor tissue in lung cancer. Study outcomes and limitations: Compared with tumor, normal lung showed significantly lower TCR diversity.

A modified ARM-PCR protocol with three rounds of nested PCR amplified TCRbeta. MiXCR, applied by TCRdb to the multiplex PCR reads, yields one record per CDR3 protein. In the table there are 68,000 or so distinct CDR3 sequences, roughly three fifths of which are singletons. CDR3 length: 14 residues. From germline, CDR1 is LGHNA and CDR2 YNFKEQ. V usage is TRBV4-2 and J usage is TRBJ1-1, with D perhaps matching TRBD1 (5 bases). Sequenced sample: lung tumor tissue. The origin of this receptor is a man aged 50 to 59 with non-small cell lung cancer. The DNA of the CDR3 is TGTTCCAGCAGCCAAGGCACACCGGGGGGGTCAGCTTTCTTT. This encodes CSSSQGTPGGSAFF.